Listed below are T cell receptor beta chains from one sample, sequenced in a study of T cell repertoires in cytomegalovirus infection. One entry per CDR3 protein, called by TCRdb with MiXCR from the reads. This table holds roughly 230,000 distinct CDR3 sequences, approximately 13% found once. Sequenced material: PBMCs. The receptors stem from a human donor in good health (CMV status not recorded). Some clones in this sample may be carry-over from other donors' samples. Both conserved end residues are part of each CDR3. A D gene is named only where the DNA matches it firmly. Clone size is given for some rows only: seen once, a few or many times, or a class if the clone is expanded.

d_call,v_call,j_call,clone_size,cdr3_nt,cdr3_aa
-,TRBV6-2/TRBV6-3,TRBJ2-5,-,TGTGCCAGCAGCTCCCACTTCGGGGGCCAAGAGACCCAGTACTTC,CASSSHFGGQETQYF
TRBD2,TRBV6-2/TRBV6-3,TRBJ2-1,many,TGTGCCAGCAGTAGCGGGAGGGCCGGGAATGAGCAGTTCTTC,CASSSGRAGNEQFF
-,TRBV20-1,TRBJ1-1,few,TGCAGTGCTAGTTCAAGGGCCCCCCGAGGGACTGAAGCTTTCTTT,CSASSRAPRGTEAFF
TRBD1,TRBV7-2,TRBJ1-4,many,TGTGCCAGCAGCTTTCAGACAGGGCATAATGAAAAACTGTTTTTT,CASSFQTGHNEKLFF
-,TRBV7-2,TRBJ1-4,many,TGTGCCAGCAGCTTACCTTCTAATGAAAAACTGTTTTTT,CASSLPSNEKLFF
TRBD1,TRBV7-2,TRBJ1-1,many,TGTGCCAGCAGCCGAGGGGGACAGGGGCTAAACACTGAAGCTTTCTTT,CASSRGGQGLNTEAFF
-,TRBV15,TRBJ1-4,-,TGTGCCACCAGCTACCGGACAGCAACTAATGAAAAACTGTTTTTT,CATSYRTATNEKLFF
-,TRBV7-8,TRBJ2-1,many,TGTGCCAGCAGCTCCACCCTACCTTCTAACAATGAGCAGTTCTTC,CASSSTLPSNNEQFF
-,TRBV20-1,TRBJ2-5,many,TGCAGTGCTCCCAACCACGACGGAGAGACCCAGTACTTC,CSAPNHDGETQYF
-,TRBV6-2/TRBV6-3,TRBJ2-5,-,TGTGCCAGCAGTCTTTCGTCTGGGGGAGTTCAAGAGACCCAGTACTTC,CASSLSSGGVQETQYF
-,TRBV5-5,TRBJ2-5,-,TGTGCCAGCAGCTTGGTACTAGATGTGGAGACCCAGTACTTC,CASSLVLDVETQYF
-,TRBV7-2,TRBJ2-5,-,TGTGCCAGCAGCTTTCCACCCGAGACCCAGTACTTC,CASSFPPETQYF
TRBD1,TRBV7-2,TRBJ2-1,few,TGTGCCAGCAGCTCGGACAGGGTAACCTACAATGAGCAGTTCTTC,CASSSDRVTYNEQFF
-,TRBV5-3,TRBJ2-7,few,TGTGCCAGCAGCTTGGCCGGGAGAAATTACGAGCAGTACTTC,CASSLAGRNYEQYF
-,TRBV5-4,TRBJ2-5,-,TGTGCCAGCAGCTTTGATAGGACAGCTAGAGGAGAGACCCAGTACTTC,CASSFDRTARGETQYF
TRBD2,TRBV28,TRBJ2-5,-,TGTGCCAGCAGCCGTGGACTAGCGGGAGGGGGAGAGACCCAGTACTTC,CASSRGLAGGGETQYF
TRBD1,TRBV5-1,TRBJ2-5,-,TGCGCCAGCAGCTTGGTCAGGGGGACCCAAGAGACCCAGTACTTC,CASSLVRGTQETQYF
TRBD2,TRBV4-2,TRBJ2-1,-,TGTGCCAGCAGCCAAGGAGGCGGGAGGGCCTCCAATGAGCAGTTCTTC,CASSQGGGRASNEQFF
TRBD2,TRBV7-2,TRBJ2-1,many,TGTGCCAGCAGCTTAGCGATAGCGGGGGTTAATGAGCAGTTCTTC,CASSLAIAGVNEQFF
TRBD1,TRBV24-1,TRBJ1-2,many,TGTGCCACCAGTGATGCGACAGGGTCCATCGATGGCTACACCTTC,CATSDATGSIDGYTF
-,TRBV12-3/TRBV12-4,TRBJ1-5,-,TGTGCCAGCAGTTTGCGGGGGAGTAACAATCAGCCCCAGCATTTT,CASSLRGSNNQPQHF
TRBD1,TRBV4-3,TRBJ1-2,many,TGCGCCAGCAGCCAAAGGACAGGGCCCGAGGTATCCACCTTC,CASSQRTGPEVSTF
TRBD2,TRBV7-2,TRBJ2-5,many,TGTGCCAGCAGCATGGGCGGGACTAGCGGGCGGAAGACCCAGTACTTC,CASSMGGTSGRKTQYF
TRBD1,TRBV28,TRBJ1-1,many,TGTGCCAGCAGTCCCTCAGGGGGGTGGAACACTGAAGCTTTCTTT,CASSPSGGWNTEAFF
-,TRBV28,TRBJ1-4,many,TGTGCCAGCAGTTTATACCCAGGCCGTAATGAAAAACTGTTTTTT,CASSLYPGRNEKLFF
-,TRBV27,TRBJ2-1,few,TGTGCCAGTAGAGCCGGGACGAACAATGAGCAGTTCTTC,CASRAGTNNEQFF
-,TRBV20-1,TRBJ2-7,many,TGCAGTAGCGGCGAGCGCTACGAGCAGTACTTC,CSSGERYEQYF
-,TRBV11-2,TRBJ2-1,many,TGTGCCAGCAGCTTACTACAGGGTATACAGGGCAATGAGCAGTTCTTC,CASSLLQGIQGNEQFF
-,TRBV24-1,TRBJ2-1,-,TGTGCCACCAGTGATTTGAGGCGGCTTTCCGACCATGAGCAGTTCTTC,CATSDLRRLSDHEQFF
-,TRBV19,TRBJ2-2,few,TGTGCCAGTAGTACCCCTACTAGGAGGGTCACCGGGGAGCTGTTTTTT,CASSTPTRRVTGELFF
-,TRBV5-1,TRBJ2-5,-,TGCGCCAGCAGCTTGAAGGGAACGGAGACCCAGTACTTC,CASSLKGTETQYF
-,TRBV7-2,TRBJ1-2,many,TGTGCCAGCAGCTTAGCTGAAGGCTATGGCTACACCTTC,CASSLAEGYGYTF
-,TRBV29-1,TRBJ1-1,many,TGCAGCGTTGAGTCCGGTGAAGCTTTCTTT,CSVESGEAFF
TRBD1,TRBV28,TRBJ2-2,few,TGTGCCAGCAGTTTATCACAGGGGACCGGGGAGCTGTTTTTT,CASSLSQGTGELFF
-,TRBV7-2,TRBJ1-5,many,TGTGCCAGCACCGGTAATAGCAATCAGCCCCAGCATTTT,CASTGNSNQPQHF
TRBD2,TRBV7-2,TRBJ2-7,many,TGTGCCAGCAGCTTATTGCTAGCGGGAACCTACGAGCAGTACTTC,CASSLLLAGTYEQYF
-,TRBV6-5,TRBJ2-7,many,TGTGCCAGCAGTTACCGTGCTGTCTCCTACGAGCAGTACTTC,CASSYRAVSYEQYF
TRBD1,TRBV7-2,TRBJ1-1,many,TGTGCCAGCAGCACCTTTACAGGGGGCACTGAAGCTTTCTTT,CASSTFTGGTEAFF
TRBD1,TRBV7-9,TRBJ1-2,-,TGTGCCAGCAGCACTCGTCCTGATACAGGGGGCCCTGGCTACACCTTC,CASSTRPDTGGPGYTF
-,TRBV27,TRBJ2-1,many,TGTGCCAGCAGCCAACTCAATGAGCAGTTCTTC,CASSQLNEQFF
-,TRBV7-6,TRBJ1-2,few,TGTGCCAGCAGCCCCGGTCTGGCCAATCAACGAGGCTACACCTTC,CASSPGLANQRGYTF
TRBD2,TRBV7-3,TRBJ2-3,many,TGTGCCAGCAGCTTAAACGGGGGGGTCAGCACAGATACGCAGTATTTT,CASSLNGGVSTDTQYF
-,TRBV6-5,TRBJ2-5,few,TGTGCCAGCAGTTACTCGCAGGTCTTAGTCCAAGAGACCCAGTACTTC,CASSYSQVLVQETQYF
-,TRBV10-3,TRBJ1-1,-,TGTGCCATCGGGGGGGCTGCCCTTAACACTGAAGCTTTCTTT,CAIGGAALNTEAFF
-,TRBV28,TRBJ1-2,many,TGTGCCACCCCTGGGAGGGGCGGATATGGCTACACCTTC,CATPGRGGYGYTF
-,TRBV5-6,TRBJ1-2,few,TGTGCCAGCAGCAGAAACAGAGATGGCTACACCTTC,CASSRNRDGYTF
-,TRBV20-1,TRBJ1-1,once,TGCAGTGCTAGAATCGGCAGCTTGAACACTGAAGCTTTCTTT,CSARIGSLNTEAFF